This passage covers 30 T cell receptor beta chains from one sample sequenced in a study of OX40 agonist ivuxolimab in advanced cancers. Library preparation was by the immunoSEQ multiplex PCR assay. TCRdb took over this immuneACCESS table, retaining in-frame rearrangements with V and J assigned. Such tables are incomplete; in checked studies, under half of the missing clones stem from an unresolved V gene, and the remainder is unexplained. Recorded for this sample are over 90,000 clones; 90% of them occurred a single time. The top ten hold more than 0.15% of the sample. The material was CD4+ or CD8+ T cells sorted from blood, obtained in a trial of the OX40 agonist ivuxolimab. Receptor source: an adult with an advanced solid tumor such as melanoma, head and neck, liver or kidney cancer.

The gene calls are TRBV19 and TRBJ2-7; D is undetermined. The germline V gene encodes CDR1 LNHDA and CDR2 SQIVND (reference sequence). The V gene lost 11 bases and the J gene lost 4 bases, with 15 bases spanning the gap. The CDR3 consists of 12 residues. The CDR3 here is CAESEVPYEQYF. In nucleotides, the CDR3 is TGTGCCGAGAGCGAGGTCCCTTACGAGCAGTACTTC.

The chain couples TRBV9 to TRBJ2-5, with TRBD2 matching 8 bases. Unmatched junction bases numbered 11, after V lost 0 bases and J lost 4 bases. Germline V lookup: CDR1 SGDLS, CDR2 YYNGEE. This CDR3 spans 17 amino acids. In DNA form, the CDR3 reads TGTGCCAGCAGCGTAGATATTCCGGGAGGGGCGAGAGAGACCCAGTACTTC. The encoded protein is CASSVDIPGGARETQYF.

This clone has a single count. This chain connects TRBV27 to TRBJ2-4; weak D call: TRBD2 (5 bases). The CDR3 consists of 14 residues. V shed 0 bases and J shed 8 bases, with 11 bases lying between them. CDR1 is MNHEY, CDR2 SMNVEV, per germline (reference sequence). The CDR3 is CASSLSLGSDIQYF. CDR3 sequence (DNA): TGTGCCAGCAGTTTATCGCTAGGGAGTGACATTCAGTACTTC.

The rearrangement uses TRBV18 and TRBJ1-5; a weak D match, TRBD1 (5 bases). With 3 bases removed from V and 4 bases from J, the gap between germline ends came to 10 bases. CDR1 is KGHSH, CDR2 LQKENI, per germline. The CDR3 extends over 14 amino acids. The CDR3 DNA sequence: TGTGCCAGCTCACCCGGGGCCGAGAATCAGCCCCAGCATTTT. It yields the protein CASSPGAENQPQHF.

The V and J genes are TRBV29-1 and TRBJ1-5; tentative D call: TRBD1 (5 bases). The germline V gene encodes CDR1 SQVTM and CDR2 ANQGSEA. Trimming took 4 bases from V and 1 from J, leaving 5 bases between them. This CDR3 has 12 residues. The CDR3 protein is CSVGDSNQPQHF. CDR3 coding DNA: TGCAGCGTTGGGGACAGCAATCAGCCCCAGCATTTT.

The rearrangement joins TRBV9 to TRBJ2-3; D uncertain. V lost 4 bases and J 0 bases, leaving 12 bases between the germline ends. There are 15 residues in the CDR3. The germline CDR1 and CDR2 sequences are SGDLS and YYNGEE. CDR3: CASSPRPSSTDTQYF. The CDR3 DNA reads TGTGCCAGCAGCCCCCGCCCGTCTAGCACAGATACGCAGTATTTT.

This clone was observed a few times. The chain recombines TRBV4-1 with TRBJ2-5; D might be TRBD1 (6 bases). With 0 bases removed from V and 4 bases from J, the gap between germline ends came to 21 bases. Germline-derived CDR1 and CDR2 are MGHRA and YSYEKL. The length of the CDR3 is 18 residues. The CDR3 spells CASSQDEQGAAQRETQYF. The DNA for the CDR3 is TGCGCCAGCAGCCAAGATGAACAGGGTGCGGCTCAACGAGAGACCCAGTACTTC.

CDR3 protein: CASKSGMNTEAFF. CDR3 DNA: TGTGCCAGCAAGTCAGGGATGAACACTGAAGCTTTCTTT. The rearrangement uses TRBV6-1 and TRBJ1-1; a weak D match, TRBD1 (5 bases). CDR1 MNHNS and CDR2 SASEGT come from the germline V gene. V gave up 7 bases and J gave up 0 bases, with 9 bases separating them. CDR3 length: 13 residues.

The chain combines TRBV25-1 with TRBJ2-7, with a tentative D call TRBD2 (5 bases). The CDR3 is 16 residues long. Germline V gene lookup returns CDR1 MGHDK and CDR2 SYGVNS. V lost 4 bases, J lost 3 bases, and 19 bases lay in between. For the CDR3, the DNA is TGTGCCAGCAGTGGTCTGGGGAGCGGAGGATTCTACGAGCAGTACTTC. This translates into CASSGLGSGGFYEQYF.

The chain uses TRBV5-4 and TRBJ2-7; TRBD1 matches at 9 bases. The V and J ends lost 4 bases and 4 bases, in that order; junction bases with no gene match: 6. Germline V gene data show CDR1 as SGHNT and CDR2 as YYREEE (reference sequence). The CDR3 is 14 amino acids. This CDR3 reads CASSIGQGRYEQYF. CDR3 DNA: TGTGCCAGCAGCATCGGACAGGGGCGGTACGAGCAGTACTTC. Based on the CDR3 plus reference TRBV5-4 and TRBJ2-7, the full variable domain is ETGVTQSPTHLIKTRGQQVTLRCSSQSGHNTVSWYQQALGQGPQFIFQYYREEENGRGNFPPRFSGLQFPNYSSELNVNALELDDSALYLCASSIGQGRYEQYFGPGTRLTVT.

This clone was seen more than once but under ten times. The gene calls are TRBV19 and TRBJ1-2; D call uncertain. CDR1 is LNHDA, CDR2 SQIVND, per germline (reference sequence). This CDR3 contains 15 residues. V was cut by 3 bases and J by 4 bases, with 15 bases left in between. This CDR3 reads CASSMSVSGIYGYTF. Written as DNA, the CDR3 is TGTGCCAGTAGTATGTCCGTGTCCGGGATCTATGGCTACACCTTC.

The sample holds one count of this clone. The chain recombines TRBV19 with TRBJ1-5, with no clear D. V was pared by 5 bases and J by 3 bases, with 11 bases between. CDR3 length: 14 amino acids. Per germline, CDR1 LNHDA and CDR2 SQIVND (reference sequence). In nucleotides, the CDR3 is TGTGCCAGTAGTCCCGGAGTCCCCAATCAGCCCCAGCATTTT. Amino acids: CASSPGVPNQPQHF.

CDR3 sequence (DNA): TGTGCCAGCAGTTTAAATAGGATAGCTTTCTTT. Translated, it gives CASSLNRIAFF. The chain carries TRBV28 and TRBJ1-1, with no clear D. V gave up 2 bases and J gave up 10 bases, with 8 bases separating them. Looked up from germline, CDR1 is MDHEN and CDR2 is SYDVKM. The CDR3 is made up of 11 amino acids.

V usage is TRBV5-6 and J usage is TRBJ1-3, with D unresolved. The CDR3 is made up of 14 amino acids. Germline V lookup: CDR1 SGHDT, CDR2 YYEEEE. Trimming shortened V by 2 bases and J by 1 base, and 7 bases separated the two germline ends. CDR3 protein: CASSFALSGNTIYF. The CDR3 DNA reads TGTGCCAGCAGCTTCGCCTTATCTGGAAACACCATATATTTT.

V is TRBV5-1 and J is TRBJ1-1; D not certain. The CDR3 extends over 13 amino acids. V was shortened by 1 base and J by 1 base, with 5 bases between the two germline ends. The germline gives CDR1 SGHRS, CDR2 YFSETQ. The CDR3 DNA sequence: TGCGCCAGCAGCTTGCCACGGAACACTGAAGCTTTCTTT. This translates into CASSLPRNTEAFF.

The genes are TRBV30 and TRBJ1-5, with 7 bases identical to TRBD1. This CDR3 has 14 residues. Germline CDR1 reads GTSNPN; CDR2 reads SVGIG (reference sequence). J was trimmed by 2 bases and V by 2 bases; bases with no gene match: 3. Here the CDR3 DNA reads TGTGCCTGGAGTAGAGGACAGGGCAATCAGCCCCAGCATTTT. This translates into CAWSRGQGNQPQHF.

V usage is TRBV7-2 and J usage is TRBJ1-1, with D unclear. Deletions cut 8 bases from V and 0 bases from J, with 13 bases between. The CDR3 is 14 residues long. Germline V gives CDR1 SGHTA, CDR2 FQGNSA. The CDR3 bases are TGTGCCAGCTCGATAGGCGGTCTGAACACTGAAGCTTTCTTT. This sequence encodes CASSIGGLNTEAFF.

The CDR3 protein is CASSVRATGTAPWTQYF. CDR3 bases: TGTGCCAGCAGCGTAAGGGCAACCGGGACAGCGCCTTGGACCCAGTACTTC. J is TRBJ2-5 and V is TRBV9; 7 nucleotides agree with TRBD1. The J segment lost 7 bases and the V segment lost 1 base, leaving 16 bases of the junction unmatched. From germline, CDR1 is SGDLS and CDR2 YYNGEE. The CDR3 has 17 amino acids.

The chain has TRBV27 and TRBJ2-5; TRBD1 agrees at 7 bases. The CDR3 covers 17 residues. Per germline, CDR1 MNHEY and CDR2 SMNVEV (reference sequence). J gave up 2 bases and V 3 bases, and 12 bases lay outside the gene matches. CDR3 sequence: CASSFRGSKRLQETQYF. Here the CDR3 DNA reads TGTGCCAGCAGTTTCAGGGGGTCTAAGCGCCTTCAAGAGACCCAGTACTTC.

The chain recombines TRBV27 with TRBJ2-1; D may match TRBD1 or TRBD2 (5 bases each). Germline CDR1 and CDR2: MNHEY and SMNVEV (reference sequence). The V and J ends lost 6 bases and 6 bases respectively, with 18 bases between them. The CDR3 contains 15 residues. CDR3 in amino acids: CASRDLGDVGNEQFF. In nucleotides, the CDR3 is TGTGCCAGCAGGGACCTGGGGGACGTGGGCAATGAGCAGTTCTTC.

The CDR3 DNA is TGTGCCAGCAGCTTACTTTCCAGGATCGCTGAAGCTTTCTTT. This sequence encodes CASSLLSRIAEAFF. The chain is built from TRBV11-2 and TRBJ1-1; no clear D gene. The CDR3 is 14 residues long. Germline values: CDR1 SGHAT, CDR2 FQNNGV. Trimming removed 2 bases at V and 6 bases at J, with 13 bases between.

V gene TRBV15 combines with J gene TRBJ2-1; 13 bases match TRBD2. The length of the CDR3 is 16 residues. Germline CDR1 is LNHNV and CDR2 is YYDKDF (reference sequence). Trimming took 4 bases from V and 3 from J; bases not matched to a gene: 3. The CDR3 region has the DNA TGTGCCACCAGCACCCGGACTAGCGGGAGCTACAATGAGCAGTTCTTC. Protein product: CATSTRTSGSYNEQFF. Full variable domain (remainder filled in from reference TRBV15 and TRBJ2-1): DAMVIQNPRYQVTQFGKPVTLSCSQTLNHNVMYWYQQKSSQAPKLLFHYYDKDFNNEADTPDNFQSRRPNTSFCFLDIRSPGLGDTAMYLCATSTRTSGSYNEQFFGPGTRLTVL.

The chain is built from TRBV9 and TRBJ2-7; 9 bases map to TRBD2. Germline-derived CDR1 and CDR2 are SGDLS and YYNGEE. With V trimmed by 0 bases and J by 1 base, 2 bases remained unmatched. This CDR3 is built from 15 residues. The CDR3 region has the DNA TGTGCCAGCAGCGTAGCAAGCGGGGGGTCCTACGAGCAGTACTTC. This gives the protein CASSVASGGSYEQYF.

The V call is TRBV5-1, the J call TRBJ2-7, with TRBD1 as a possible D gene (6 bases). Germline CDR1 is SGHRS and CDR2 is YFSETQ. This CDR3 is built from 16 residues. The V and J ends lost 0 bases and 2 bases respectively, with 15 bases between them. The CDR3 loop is CASSLALGQTTYEQYF. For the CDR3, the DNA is TGCGCCAGCAGCTTGGCCTTGGGACAAACAACCTACGAGCAGTACTTC.

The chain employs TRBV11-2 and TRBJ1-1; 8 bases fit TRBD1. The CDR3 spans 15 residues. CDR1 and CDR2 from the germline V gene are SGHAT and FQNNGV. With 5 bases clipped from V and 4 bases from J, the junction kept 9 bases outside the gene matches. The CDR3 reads CASSIRTGMSTEAFF. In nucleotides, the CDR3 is TGTGCCAGCAGCATACGGACAGGGATGTCCACTGAAGCTTTCTTT.

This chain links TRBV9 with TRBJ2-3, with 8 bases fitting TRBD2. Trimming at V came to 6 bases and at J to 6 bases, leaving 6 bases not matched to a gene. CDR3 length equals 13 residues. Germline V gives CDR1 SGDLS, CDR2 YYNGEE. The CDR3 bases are TGTGCCAGCACGGGGGGGCCGGAGGATACGCAGTATTTT. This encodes CASTGGPEDTQYF.

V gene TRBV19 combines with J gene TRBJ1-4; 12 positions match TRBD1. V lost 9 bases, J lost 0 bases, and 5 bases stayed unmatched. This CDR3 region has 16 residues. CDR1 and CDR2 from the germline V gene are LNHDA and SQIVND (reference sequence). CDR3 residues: CARGTGGITTNEKLFF. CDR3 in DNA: TGTGCCAGAGGGACAGGGGGCATTACAACTAATGAAAAACTGTTTTTT.

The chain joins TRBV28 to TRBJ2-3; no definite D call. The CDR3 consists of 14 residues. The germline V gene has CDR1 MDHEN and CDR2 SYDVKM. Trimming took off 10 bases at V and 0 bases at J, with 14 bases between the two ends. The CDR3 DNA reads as TGTGCCACCCTGGGTCCGAGGAGCACAGATACGCAGTATTTT. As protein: CATLGPRSTDTQYF.

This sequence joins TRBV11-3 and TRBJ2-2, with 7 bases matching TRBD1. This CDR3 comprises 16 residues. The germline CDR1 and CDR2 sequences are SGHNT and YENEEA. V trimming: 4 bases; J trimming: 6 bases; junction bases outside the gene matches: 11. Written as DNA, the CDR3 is TGTGCCAGCAGCTCCCCCCCGACAGGGAGCCCCGGGGAGCTGTTTTTT. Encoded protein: CASSSPPTGSPGELFF.

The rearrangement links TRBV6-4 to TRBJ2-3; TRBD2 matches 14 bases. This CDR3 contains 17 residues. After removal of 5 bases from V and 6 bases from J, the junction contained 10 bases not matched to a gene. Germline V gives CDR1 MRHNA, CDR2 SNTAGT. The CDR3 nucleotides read TGTGCCAGCAGTCCGGGTTGGACTAGCGGGGGGCGTGATACGCAGTATTTT. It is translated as CASSPGWTSGGRDTQYF.